This TCR beta chain was captured by sequencing in a study of T cell responses to AZD1222 COVID-19 vaccine. Study results and caveats: Clonal diversity may have been underestimated, and the donors were mostly white British, with more females than males. The reported proportion of spike-specific TCRs targeting unmutated variant regions was nearly half.

CDR1 and CDR2 from the germline V gene are SNHLY and FYNNEI. This CDR3 has 13 residues. Trimming removed 8 bases from V and 10 bases from J, with 20 bases in between. Clones were read by immunoSEQ multiplex PCR, and TCRdb kept only the in-frame ones, dropping some. The table lists roughly 120,000 clones, roughly 90% of them singletons. A note on this clone: Its antigen remains unknown.

The source is an adult in good health. The chain links TRBV2 to TRBJ1-2; no clear D. Specimen: peripheral blood, collected on day 0 of AZD1222 vaccination. The CDR3 DNA follows: TGTGCCAGCGAATTTTCTGGGCCGCTGGACTACACCTTC. It yields the protein CASEFSGPLDYTF.